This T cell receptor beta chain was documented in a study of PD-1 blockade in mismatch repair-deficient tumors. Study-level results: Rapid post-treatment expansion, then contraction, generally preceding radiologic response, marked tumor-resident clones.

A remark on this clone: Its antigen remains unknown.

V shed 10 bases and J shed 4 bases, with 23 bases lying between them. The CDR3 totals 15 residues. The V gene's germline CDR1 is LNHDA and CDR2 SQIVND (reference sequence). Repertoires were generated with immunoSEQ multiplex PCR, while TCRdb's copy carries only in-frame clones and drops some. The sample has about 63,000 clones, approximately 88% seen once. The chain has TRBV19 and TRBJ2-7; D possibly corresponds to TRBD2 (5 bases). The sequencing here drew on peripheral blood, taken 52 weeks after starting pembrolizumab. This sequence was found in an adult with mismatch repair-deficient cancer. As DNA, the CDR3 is TGTGCCACCTCCCGGTCGGACTCTCACGTGTACGAGCAGTACTTC. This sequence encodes CATSRSDSHVYEQYF.